What follows are 4 T cell receptor beta chains derived from one specimen sequenced in a study of shared clonotypes between healthy human individuals. Positively selected for CCR7, the CD45RO-negative cells used as naive CD8 cells excluded terminally differentiated effector memory CD45RA+ cells. Libraries were prepared by immunoSEQ multiplex PCR; TCRdb keeps only in-frame clonotypes and omits some of them. The sample carries about 2.1 million clones, about 93% recorded once. The sequencing sample was made of naive CD8+ T cells from PBMCs. These receptors were collected from a man between 18 and 29 years old in good health. Some clones in this sample may be carry-over from other donors' samples.

This rearrangement joins TRBV5-6 to TRBJ1-1; a weak D match, TRBD1 (6 bases). This CDR3 spans 14 amino acids. V gave up 0 bases and J gave up 10 bases, with 16 bases separating them. Germline assignment: CDR1 SGHDT and CDR2 YYEEEE. CDR3 nucleotides: TGTGCCAGCAGCTTGGCGACGATGGGGGCGGCAGCTTTCTTT. Translation: CASSLATMGAAAFF.

The rearrangement uses TRBV11-2 and TRBJ1-3, with a possible D match to TRBD1 (5 bases). Germline V gene lookup returns CDR1 SGHAT and CDR2 FQNNGV. With 2 bases removed from V and 3 bases from J, the gap between germline ends came to 23 bases. This CDR3 region has 19 residues. The CDR3 region has the DNA TGTGCCAGCAGCTTAAGTGCTGGACGGGTGGGGGAGGATGGAAACACCATATATTTT. It encodes CASSLSAGRVGEDGNTIYF.

The V call is TRBV9, the J call TRBJ2-1; TRBD2 aligns across 10 bases. There are 15 residues in the CDR3. V lost 5 bases, J lost 5 bases, and 7 bases stayed unmatched. CDR1 SGDLS and CDR2 YYNGEE come from the germline V gene. The CDR3 protein is CASSPSGRADNEQFF. CDR3 DNA sequence: TGTGCCAGCAGTCCCAGCGGGAGGGCCGACAATGAGCAGTTCTTC.

The V call is TRBV4-1, the J call TRBJ2-4; 8 bases line up with TRBD1. The germline V gene encodes CDR1 MGHRA and CDR2 YSYEKL. V was pared by 4 bases and J by 8 bases, with 7 bases of the junction left unmatched. CDR3 length: 14 residues. The CDR3 DNA is TGCGCCAGCAGCCTAGGACAGGGTGGGGACATTCAGTACTTC. Amino acid sequence: CASSLGQGGDIQYF.